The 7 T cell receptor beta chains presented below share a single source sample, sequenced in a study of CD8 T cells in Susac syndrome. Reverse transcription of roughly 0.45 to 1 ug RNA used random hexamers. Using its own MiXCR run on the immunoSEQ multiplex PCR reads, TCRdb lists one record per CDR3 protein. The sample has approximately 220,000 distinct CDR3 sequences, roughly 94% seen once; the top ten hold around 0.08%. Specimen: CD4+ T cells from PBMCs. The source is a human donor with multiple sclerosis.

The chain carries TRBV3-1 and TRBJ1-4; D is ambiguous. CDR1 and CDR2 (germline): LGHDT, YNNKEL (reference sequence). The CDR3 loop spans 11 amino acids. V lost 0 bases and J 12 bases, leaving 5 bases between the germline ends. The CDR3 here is CASSQDRELFF. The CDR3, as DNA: TGTGCCAGCAGCCAAGATAGGGAACTGTTTTTT.

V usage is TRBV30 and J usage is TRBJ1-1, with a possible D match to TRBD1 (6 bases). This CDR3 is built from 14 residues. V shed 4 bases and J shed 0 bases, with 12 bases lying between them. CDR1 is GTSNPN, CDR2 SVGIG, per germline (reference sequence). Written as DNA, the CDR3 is TGTGCCTGGACGGCAGGGGTTATGAACACTGAAGCTTTCTTT. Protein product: CAWTAGVMNTEAFF. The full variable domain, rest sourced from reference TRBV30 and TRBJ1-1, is SQTIHQWPATLVQPVGSPLSLECTVEGTSNPNLYWYRQAAGRGLQLLFYSVGIGQISSEVPQNLSASRPQDRQFILSSKKLLLSDSGFYLCAWTAGVMNTEAFFGQGTRLTVV.

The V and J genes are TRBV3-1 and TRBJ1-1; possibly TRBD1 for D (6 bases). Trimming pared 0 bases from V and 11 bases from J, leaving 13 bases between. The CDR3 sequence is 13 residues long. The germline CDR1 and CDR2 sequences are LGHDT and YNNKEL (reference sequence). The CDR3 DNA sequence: TGTGCCAGCAGCCAAGAAGGGGGAGCGTGGGCTTTCTTT. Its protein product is CASSQEGGAWAFF.

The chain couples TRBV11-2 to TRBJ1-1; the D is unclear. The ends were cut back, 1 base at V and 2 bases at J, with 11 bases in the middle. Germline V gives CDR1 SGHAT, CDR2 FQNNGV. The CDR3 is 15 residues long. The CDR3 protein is CASSLVWEFNTEAFF. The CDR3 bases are TGTGCCAGCAGCTTAGTGTGGGAATTTAACACTGAAGCTTTCTTT. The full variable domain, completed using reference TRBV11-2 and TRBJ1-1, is EAGVAQSPRYKIIEKRQSVAFWCNPISGHATLYWYQQILGQGPKLLIQFQNNGVVDDSQLPKDRFSAERLKGVDSTLKIQPAKLEDSAVYLCASSLVWEFNTEAFFGQGTRLTVV.

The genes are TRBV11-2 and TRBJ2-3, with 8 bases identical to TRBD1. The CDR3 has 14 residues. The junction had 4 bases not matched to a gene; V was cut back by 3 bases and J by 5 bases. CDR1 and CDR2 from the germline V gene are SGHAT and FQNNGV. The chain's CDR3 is CASSLRRGQDTQYF. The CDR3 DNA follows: TGTGCCAGCAGCTTGCGCAGGGGGCAAGATACGCAGTATTTT. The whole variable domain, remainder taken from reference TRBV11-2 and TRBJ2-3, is EAGVAQSPRYKIIEKRQSVAFWCNPISGHATLYWYQQILGQGPKLLIQFQNNGVVDDSQLPKDRFSAERLKGVDSTLKIQPAKLEDSAVYLCASSLRRGQDTQYFGPGTRLTVL.

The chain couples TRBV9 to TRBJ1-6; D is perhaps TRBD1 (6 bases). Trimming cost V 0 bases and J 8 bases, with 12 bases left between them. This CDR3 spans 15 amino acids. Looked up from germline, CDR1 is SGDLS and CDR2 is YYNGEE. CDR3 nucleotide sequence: TGTGCCAGCAGCGTAGCCGGGACACCAGATTCACCCCTCCACTTT. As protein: CASSVAGTPDSPLHF.

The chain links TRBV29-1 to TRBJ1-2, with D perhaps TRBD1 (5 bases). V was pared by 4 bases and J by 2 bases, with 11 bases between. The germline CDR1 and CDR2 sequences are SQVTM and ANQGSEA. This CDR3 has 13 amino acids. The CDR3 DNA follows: TGCAGCGTTGGGGGGTTAGGAAACTATGGCTACACCTTC. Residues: CSVGGLGNYGYTF. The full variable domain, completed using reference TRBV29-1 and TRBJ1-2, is SAVISQKPSRDICQRGTSLTIQCQVDSQVTMMFWYRQQPGQSLTLIATANQGSEATYESGFVIDKFPISRPNLTFSTLTVSNMSPEDSSIYLCSVGGLGNYGYTFGSGTRLTVV.